This T cell receptor (beta chain) came from a study of identical twins. Study-level findings and limits: One should note that invariant MAIT and iNKT cells could partly confound zero-insertion analyses. Rather than following the same donors, the conclusions depended on cross-sectional statistical analysis. Beta clonotypes that were abundant in cord blood contained fewer insertions, a pattern absent from memory repertoires.

Per germline, CDR1 DFQATT and CDR2 SNEGSKA (reference sequence). V shed 1 base, J shed 3 bases, and the junction held 5 bases outside the gene matches. The CDR3 sequence is 16 residues long. TCRdb itself ran the 5' RACE reads through MiXCR, one entry per CDR3 protein. This table has 420,000 or so distinct CDR3 sequences, less than 20% appearing once. This clonotype was recorded many times. Its specificity is not known. The sequence derives from a man aged 50 to 59 in good health. J is TRBJ2-7 and V is TRBV20-1; 14 positions agree with TRBD2. The specimen sequenced was naive T cells sorted from blood. CDR3 in amino acids: CSARVRTSGGYYEQYF. The CDR3, as DNA: TGCAGTGCTAGAGTTAGGACTAGCGGGGGGTACTACGAGCAGTACTTC.